This TCR beta chain was found in a study of blood T cell repertoires in COVID-19. Looking at the study overall: Sample material is recorded as cDNA or gDNA derived from T cells, B-cell-depleted T cells, or PBMCs.

The table came from immunoSEQ multiplex PCR; TCRdb's copy has only in-frame clones and leaves some out. The repertoire holds fewer than 250,000 clones, with 80% to 90% as singletons. CDR3 length: 13 residues. Per germline, CDR1 MDHEN and CDR2 SYDVKM. Trimming left V 3 bases short and J 2 bases short, with 7 bases between. The chain recombines TRBV28 with TRBJ1-2; D unresolved. The sample comprised PBMCs or T cells enriched from blood (not recorded which). This TCR was recovered from a woman in her forties with acute COVID-19. The CDR3 DNA sequence: TGTGCCAGCAGTTTTTCAGTCAACTATGGCTACACCTTC. It is translated as CASSFSVNYGYTF.